This T cell receptor (beta chain) was observed in a study of monozygotic twins with inflammatory bowel disease. The study, taken as a whole, reports: Clonotype overlap with others was lower in IBD patients than in healthy twins, a difference that was greatest with disease activity.

Points on this clonotype: Its matching antigen is unknown.

Reanalyzing the 5' RACE reads, TCRdb keeps one entry per CDR3 protein, without DNA. The table lists approximately 420,000 distinct CDR3 sequences, with under 3% in the top ten. From germline, CDR1 is ENHRY and CDR2 SYGVKD. The CDR3 contains 13 residues. The specimen sequenced was blood. This chain uses TRBV10-3 with TRBJ2-1; with no DNA, the TCRdb D assignment of TRBD1 cannot be verified. The receptor was isolated from a human donor with ulcerative colitis or Crohn's disease, or a healthy co-twin of an affected twin (not recorded which). This CDR3 reads CATGQGDYNEQFF.